The present T cell receptor beta chain was sequenced within a study of cytomegalovirus exposure and HLA in healthy donors. Study overall: From donors who were HLA-typed, an early data release held about 85 million unique TCRs. Study observations and caveats: Upon later analysis, HLA-associated TCR beta chains proved more clonally expanded than other, equally common chains.

The primer mix had 60 Vbeta and 13 Jbeta primers. TCRdb's table, derived via immunoSEQ multiplex PCR, lists solely in-frame clones and lacks some. The table shows fewer than 300,000 clones, with approximately 80% occurring only once. Germline V gene sequence: CDR1 LNHDA, CDR2 SQIVND (reference sequence). Between the trimmed V and J ends, which lost 0 bases and 6 bases, there was a span of 9 bases. The CDR3 sequence is 13 residues long. As for this clone: Its antigen is not identified.

The rearrangement links TRBV19 to TRBJ2-7, with D possibly TRBD1 on 6 matching bases. This sequence was found in a girl under 10 years old in good health and CMV-seronegative. The sequenced sample consisted of PBMCs. The CDR3 here is CASSIDGQIEQYF. CDR3 coding DNA: TGTGCCAGTAGTATAGACGGACAGATCGAGCAGTACTTC.